The 23 T cell receptor beta chains given below trace back to one sample, sequenced in a study of blood T cell repertoires in COVID-19. The data were produced by immunoSEQ multiplex PCR, yet TCRdb's version contains in-frame clones alone and is incomplete. In the table there are fewer than 70,000 clones, under 90% of which are singletons. The material sequenced was peripheral blood. These receptors were taken from a human donor in a cohort sampled during active COVID-19.

V gene TRBV6-2 or TRBV6-3 combines with J gene TRBJ2-5; tentatively, D is TRBD1 (5 bases). Germline CDR1 MNHEY, CDR2 SVGEGT. Trimming removed 1 base from V and 5 bases from J, with 14 bases in between. This CDR3 is built from 15 residues. The CDR3 bases are TGTGCCAGCAGTTACTTGGGCAGGGTCGGGGAGACCCAGTACTTC. It encodes CASSYLGRVGETQYF.

The chain employs TRBV27 and TRBJ2-5, with D maybe TRBD2 (6 bases). Germline CDR1 MNHEY, CDR2 SMNVEV (reference sequence). Trimming left V 4 bases short and J 5 bases short, with 14 bases between. The CDR3 runs to 14 residues. The CDR3 coding sequence is TGTGCCAGCAGTTACGGGGGTACGGAGGAGACCCAGTACTTC. Protein product: CASSYGGTEETQYF.

V gene TRBV6-2 or TRBV6-3 combines with J gene TRBJ2-7; D ambiguous. The germline V and J ends were trimmed by 3 bases and 2 bases, with 14 bases remaining between them. CDR3 length: 15 residues. CDR1 and CDR2 from the germline V gene are MNHEY and SVGEGT. The DNA of the CDR3 is TGTGCCAGCAGTTATGCGAAAAACCTAGCCTACGAGCAGTACTTC. Its protein is CASSYAKNLAYEQYF.

This clone was counted only a few times. The chain joins TRBV19 to TRBJ2-3; D is uncertain. Germline loops: CDR1 LNHDA, CDR2 SQIVND (reference sequence). V lost 7 bases to trimming and J lost 6 bases, with 17 bases between them. The CDR3 has 14 amino acids. CDR3 in DNA: TGTGCCAGTAACCCGACCTGGAGCTCGGATACGCAGTATTTT. Residues: CASNPTWSSDTQYF. The whole variable domain, remainder taken from reference TRBV19 and TRBJ2-3, is DGGITQSPKYLFRKEGQNVTLSCEQNLNHDAMYWYRQDPGQGLRLIYYSQIVNDFQKGDIAEGYSVSREKKESFPLTVTSAQKNPTAFYLCASNPTWSSDTQYFGPGTRLTVL.

The genes are TRBV7-8 and TRBJ2-2; TRBD2 aligns across 11 bases. Trimming removed 5 bases from V and 3 bases from J; junction bases left unmatched: 5. The CDR3 contains 16 residues. The germline V gene encodes CDR1 SGHVS and CDR2 FQNEAQ. CDR3 amino acids: CASSPAGLADTGELFF. As DNA, the CDR3 is TGTGCCAGCAGCCCCGCGGGACTAGCGGACACCGGGGAGCTGTTTTTT.

The chain couples TRBV4-3 to TRBJ2-3; D is possibly TRBD1 (6 bases). The germline gives CDR1 LGHNA, CDR2 YSLEER. V lost 0 bases and J 4 bases, leaving 17 bases between the germline ends. CDR3 length equals 17 residues. CDR3: CASSQEGAGSSADTQYF. In DNA, the CDR3 is TGCGCCAGCAGCCAAGAGGGGGCCGGGTCTAGTGCAGATACGCAGTATTTT.

The chain couples TRBV19 to TRBJ2-7, with 10 bases aligning to TRBD1. J lost 1 base, V lost 3 bases, and 9 bases had no gene match. CDR3 length: 17 amino acids. The germline gives CDR1 LNHDA, CDR2 SQIVND (reference sequence). The CDR3 coding sequence is TGTGCCAGTAGTATGGGGAGGACAGGGGGTATTTCCTACGAGCAGTACTTC. Translation: CASSMGRTGGISYEQYF.

The chain combines TRBV5-3 with TRBJ1-3; D is undetermined. TRBV5-3 is sorted into the ORF group, with uncertain function. The CDR3 has 15 amino acids. Trimming cost V 4 bases and J 4 bases, with 15 bases left between them. Here the CDR3 reads CARSVGESVGNTIYF. DNA of the CDR3: TGTGCCAGAAGCGTCGGGGAATCGGTAGGAAACACCATATATTTT.

The chain joins TRBV18 to TRBJ2-2; 7 bases line up with TRBD2. The CDR3 loop spans 17 amino acids. Per germline, CDR1 KGHSH and CDR2 LQKENI. Trimming at V came to 0 bases and at J to 1 base, leaving 5 bases not matched to a gene. Written as DNA, the CDR3 is TGTGCCAGCTCACCACCGGGGCGGGGGAAGAACACCGGGGAGCTGTTTTTT. Its protein product is CASSPPGRGKNTGELFF. Variable domain in full (rest from reference TRBV18 and TRBJ2-2): NAGVMQNPRHLVRRRGQEARLRCSPMKGHSHVYWYRQLPEEGLKFMVYLQKENIIDESGMPKERFSAEFPKEGPSILRIQQVVRGDSAAYFCASSPPGRGKNTGELFFGEGSRLTVL.

The chain combines TRBV13 with TRBJ1-4, with D hard to call. The CDR3 has 17 amino acids. In germline, CDR1 is PRHDT, CDR2 FYEKMQ (reference sequence). V gave up 0 bases and J gave up 4 bases, with 15 bases separating them. The CDR3 sequence is CASSLGGNGALNEKLFF. In DNA form, the CDR3 reads TGTGCCAGCAGCTTAGGAGGAAACGGAGCACTTAATGAAAAACTGTTTTTT.

The chain couples TRBV9 to TRBJ1-2; no firm D call. Deletions cut 2 bases from V and 7 bases from J, with 12 bases between. Germline-derived CDR1 and CDR2 are SGDLS and YYNGEE. CDR3 length: 13 residues. For the CDR3, the DNA is TGTGCCAGCAGCGTGGGTGACAATCCTGGCTACACCTTC. It encodes CASSVGDNPGYTF.

This chain links TRBV3-1 (or the pseudogene TRBV3-2) with TRBJ2-1; D is unclear. The V end was cut by 4 bases, the J end by 10 bases, with 8 bases between. The CDR3 runs to 11 residues. CDR1 and CDR2 from the germline V gene are LGHDT and YNNKEL (reference sequence). The CDR3 sequence is CASSRGDEQFF. As DNA, the CDR3 is TGTGCCAGCAGCCGCGGAGACGAGCAGTTCTTC.

V gene TRBV7-3 combines with J gene TRBJ2-5; 9 bases fit TRBD1. CDR1 is SGHTA, CDR2 FQGTGA, per germline. V lost 5 bases, J lost 5 bases, and 3 bases stayed unmatched. This CDR3 comprises 13 residues. The DNA for the CDR3 is TGTGCCAGCAGCAAAGACAGGGGGGAGACCCAGTACTTC. It encodes CASSKDRGETQYF.

The V gene is TRBV27, the J gene TRBJ2-5, with D perhaps TRBD2 (6 bases). V was pared by 4 bases and J by 4 bases, with 16 bases between. CDR3 size: 15 residues. The germline gives CDR1 MNHEY, CDR2 SMNVEV (reference sequence). CDR3 bases: TGTGCCAGCAGTTCCGCCGGGACTGGAGGAGAGACCCAGTACTTC. It specifies CASSSAGTGGETQYF.

This rearrangement joins TRBV6-5 to TRBJ2-7; no reliable D call. Trimming removed 0 bases at V and 0 bases at J, with 12 bases between. This CDR3 comprises 16 residues. The V gene's germline CDR1 is MNHEY and CDR2 SVGAGI. CDR3 protein: CASSYSDTAPSYEQYF. In nucleotides, the CDR3 is TGTGCCAGCAGTTACTCCGACACCGCCCCCTCCTACGAGCAGTACTTC.

The chain recombines TRBV4-1 with TRBJ2-5; possible D gene TRBD1, 6 bases. Germline lookup yields CDR1 MGHRA and CDR2 YSYEKL. Trimming removed 3 bases at V and 2 bases at J, with 13 bases between. The length of the CDR3 is 15 residues. The CDR3 is CASSQTQGKQETQYF. The CDR3 DNA sequence: TGCGCCAGCAGCCAGACACAGGGAAAACAAGAGACCCAGTACTTC.

This sequence joins TRBV7-2 and TRBJ2-5, with 10 bases identical to TRBD2. The CDR3 spans 15 residues. CDR1 and CDR2 (germline): SGHTA, FQGNSA. The V gene end was trimmed by 3 bases and the J gene end by 2 bases; junction bases not matched to a gene: 3. DNA of the CDR3: TGTGCCAGCAGCTTTAGCGGGGGGTCACAAGAGACCCAGTACTTC. It yields the protein CASSFSGGSQETQYF.

This chain connects TRBV27 to TRBJ1-6; possibly TRBD1 for D (5 bases). CDR1 and CDR2 (germline): MNHEY, SMNVEV (reference sequence). The V end was cut by 0 bases, the J end by 1 base, with 7 bases between. The CDR3 runs to 16 residues. The CDR3 here is CASSLSRVSYNSPLHF. The CDR3 DNA reads TGTGCCAGCAGTTTATCCAGGGTATCCTATAATTCACCCCTCCACTTT.

The chain has TRBV6-4 and TRBJ2-3; TRBD2 is a possible D gene (6 bases). This CDR3 is built from 13 residues. Between the trimmed V and J ends, which lost 4 bases and 3 bases, there was a span of 8 bases. CDR1 is MRHNA, CDR2 SNTAGT, per germline. The CDR3: CASSGRETDTQYF. CDR3 nucleotides: TGTGCCAGCAGTGGACGGGAGACAGATACGCAGTATTTT.

V is TRBV27 and J is TRBJ1-2; 8 bases agree with TRBD1. The CDR3 spans 13 residues. Germline V gene data show CDR1 as MNHEY and CDR2 as SMNVEV (reference sequence). Trimming removed 1 base from V and 8 bases from J; junction bases left unmatched: 3. The CDR3 protein is CASSLLTGVGYTF. The DNA of the CDR3 is TGTGCCAGCAGTTTATTGACAGGGGTCGGCTACACCTTC.

The chain employs TRBV30 and TRBJ1-6, with D perhaps TRBD1 (5 bases). In germline, CDR1 is GTSNPN, CDR2 SVGIG (reference sequence). CDR3 length: 14 amino acids. The V end lost 3 bases, the J end lost 9 bases, and 15 bases lay between the germline ends. DNA for the CDR3: TGTGCCTGGAGACCAGGGACTCTAACTTCACCCCTCCACTTT. Its protein is CAWRPGTLTSPLHF. The full variable domain, its missing parts supplied by reference TRBV30 and TRBJ1-6, is SQTIHQWPATLVQPVGSPLSLECTVEGTSNPNLYWYRQAAGRGLQLLFYSVGIGQISSEVPQNLSASRPQDRQFILSSKKLLLSDSGFYLCAWRPGTLTSPLHFGNGTRLTVT.

This CDR3 is CSVEGGLMNTEAFF. The CDR3 region has the DNA TGCAGCGTGGAGGGAGGGCTGATGAACACTGAAGCTTTCTTT. The chain combines TRBV29-1 with TRBJ1-1; D remains ambiguous. Germline V gene lookup returns CDR1 SQVTM and CDR2 ANQGSEA. The CDR3 spans 14 residues. V lost 6 bases and J 0 bases, leaving 14 bases between the germline ends.

This rearrangement joins TRBV10-3 to TRBJ2-2, with D unclear. The CDR3 totals 12 residues. The germline V gene encodes CDR1 ENHRY and CDR2 SYGVKD. V dropped 10 bases and J dropped 3 bases, with 9 bases sitting between them. The CDR3 reads CATNADTGELFF. The CDR3 bases are TGTGCCACCAACGCGGACACCGGGGAGCTGTTTTTT.